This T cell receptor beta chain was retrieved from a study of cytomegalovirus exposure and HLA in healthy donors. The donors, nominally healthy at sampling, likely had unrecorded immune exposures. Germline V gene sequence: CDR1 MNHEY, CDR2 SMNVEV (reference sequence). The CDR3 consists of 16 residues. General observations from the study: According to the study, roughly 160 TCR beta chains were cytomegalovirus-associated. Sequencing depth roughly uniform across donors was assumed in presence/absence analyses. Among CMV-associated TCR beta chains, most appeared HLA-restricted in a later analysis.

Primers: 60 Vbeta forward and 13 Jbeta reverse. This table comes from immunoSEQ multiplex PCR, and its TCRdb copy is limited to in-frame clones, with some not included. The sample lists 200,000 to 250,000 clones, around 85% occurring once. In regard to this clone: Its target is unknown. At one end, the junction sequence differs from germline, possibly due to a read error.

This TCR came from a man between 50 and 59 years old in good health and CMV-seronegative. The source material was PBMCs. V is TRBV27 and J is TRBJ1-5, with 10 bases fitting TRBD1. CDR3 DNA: TGTGCCAGTAGTTTACGTGGACAGGGGGGTGTTCAGCCCCAGCATTTT. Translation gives CASSLRGQGGVQPQHF.